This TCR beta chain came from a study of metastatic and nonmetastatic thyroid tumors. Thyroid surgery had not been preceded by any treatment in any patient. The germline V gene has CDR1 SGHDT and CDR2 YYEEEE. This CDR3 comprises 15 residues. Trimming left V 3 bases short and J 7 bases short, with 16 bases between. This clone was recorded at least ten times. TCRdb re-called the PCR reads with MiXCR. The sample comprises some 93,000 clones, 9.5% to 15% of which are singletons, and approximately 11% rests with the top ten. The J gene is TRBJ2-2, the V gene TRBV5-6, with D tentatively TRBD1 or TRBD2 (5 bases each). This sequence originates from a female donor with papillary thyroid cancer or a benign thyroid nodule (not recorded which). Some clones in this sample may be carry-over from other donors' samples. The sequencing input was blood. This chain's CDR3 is CASSYRDRLSGELFF. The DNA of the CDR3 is TGTGCCAGCAGCTACCGGGACCGGCTTAGCGGGGAGCTGTTTTTT.